The 19 T cell receptor beta chains given below trace back to one sample, sequenced in a study of blood T cells in healthy people across ages. The second PCR ran about 6 to 11 cycles with a sample-barcoded 5' primer and J-beta primers. TCRdb ran MiXCR on the 5' RACE reads and lists one entry per CDR3 protein. The table includes roughly 1.5 million distinct CDR3 sequences, 42% detected once. Sequencing was carried out using blood. These receptors were obtained from a woman between 18 and 29 years old in good health.

This clonotype has a handful of counts. The chain couples TRBV4-2 to TRBJ2-7; 10 positions agree with TRBD2. With 1 base clipped from V and 7 bases from J, the junction kept 10 bases outside the gene matches. This CDR3 contains 16 residues. CDR1 LGHNA and CDR2 YNFKEQ come from the germline V gene. Here the CDR3 reads CASSQASGSSYNEQYF. DNA for the CDR3: TGTGCCAGCAGCCAAGCTAGCGGGAGTTCCTACAATGAGCAGTACTTC.

The sample holds a few counts of this clonotype. The genes are TRBV20-1 and TRBJ2-3; no definite D call. This CDR3 comprises 13 residues. Between the trimmed V and J ends, which lost 4 bases and 5 bases, there was a span of 13 bases. Germline V lookup: CDR1 DFQATT, CDR2 SNEGSKA (reference sequence). This CDR3 reads CSANSRTLDTQYF. The CDR3 DNA reads as TGCAGTGCTAATTCCCGTACCCTAGATACGCAGTATTTT.

This clonotype was observed a few times. V gene TRBV3-1 combines with J gene TRBJ1-2, with D perhaps TRBD1 (6 bases). V was shortened by 2 bases and J by 2 bases, with 9 bases between the two germline ends. CDR1 LGHDT and CDR2 YNNKEL come from the germline V gene (reference sequence). This CDR3 has 14 residues. The CDR3 sequence: CASSQSGTNYGYTF. In DNA, the CDR3 is TGTGCCAGCAGCCAATCCGGGACAAACTATGGCTACACCTTC.

This chain connects TRBV24-1 to TRBJ1-1; no firm D call. Germline V CDR1 and CDR2: KGHDR, SFDVKD. With 7 bases removed from V and 3 bases from J, the gap between germline ends came to 14 bases. The CDR3 runs 14 residues. The CDR3 DNA reads as TGTGCCACCAGGATCGTCCCGAGGGACACTGAAGCTTTCTTT. The encoded protein is CATRIVPRDTEAFF.

This clonotype came up a few times. The chain uses TRBV2 and TRBJ2-3; D is perhaps TRBD2 (6 bases). Trimming cost V 10 bases and J 4 bases, with 12 bases left between them. Germline CDR1 SNHLY, CDR2 FYNNEI. The CDR3 has 12 amino acids. The CDR3 protein is CAIGTFPDTQYF. The CDR3 DNA is TGTGCCATCGGGACTTTTCCAGATACGCAGTATTTT.

The chain has TRBV20-1 and TRBJ2-6; D uncertain. CDR3 length: 14 residues. The germline V gene encodes CDR1 DFQATT and CDR2 SNEGSKA (reference sequence). The V and J ends lost 6 bases and 0 bases respectively, with 9 bases between them. The CDR3 DNA sequence: TGCAGTGCCGTCCCAAGCTCTGGGGCCAACGTCCTGACTTTC. Translation gives CSAVPSSGANVLTF.

This clonotype came up a few times. This chain connects TRBV6-5 to TRBJ2-6; D ambiguous. The CDR3 is made up of 19 amino acids. The germline CDR1 and CDR2 sequences are MNHEY and SVGAGI. Trimming pared 0 bases from V and 1 base from J, leaving 16 bases between. CDR3: CASSYSSWVDLSGANVLTF. DNA for the CDR3: TGTGCCAGCAGTTACTCGAGTTGGGTGGACCTATCTGGGGCCAACGTCCTGACTTTC.

The chain uses TRBV6-2 or TRBV6-3 and TRBJ1-1; tentatively, D is TRBD1 (6 bases). Germline V gene lookup returns CDR1 MNHEY and CDR2 SVGEGT. Trimming cost V 5 bases and J 11 bases, with 18 bases left between them. The CDR3 covers 13 residues. Written as DNA, the CDR3 is TGTGCCAGCAGTCCATTGTACGGGACAACGGCTTTCTTT. This gives the protein CASSPLYGTTAFF.

This chain links TRBV6-6 with TRBJ1-5, with D possibly matching TRBD1 (6 bases). This CDR3 has 15 amino acids. V was clipped by 7 bases and J by 6 bases, with 19 bases between them. CDR1 and CDR2 from the germline V gene are MNHNY and SVGAGI (reference sequence). CDR3: CASTQVGGGLQPQHF. CDR3 DNA sequence: TGTGCCAGCACCCAGGTGGGAGGGGGACTTCAGCCCCAGCATTTT.

The table lists this clonotype with a few counts. The CDR3 here is CASSGSGAPSSYEQYF. CDR3 sequence (DNA): TGTGCCAGCAGCGGCTCCGGGGCCCCTAGCTCCTACGAGCAGTACTTC. The chain has TRBV7-2 and TRBJ2-7, with D possibly being TRBD1 or TRBD2 (5 bases each). Trimming shortened V by 5 bases and J by 0 bases, and 17 bases separated the two germline ends. Germline V gives CDR1 SGHTA, CDR2 FQGNSA. The CDR3 length is 16 residues. Using reference TRBV7-2 and TRBJ2-7 for the parts outside the CDR3, the full variable domain is GAGVSQSPSNKVTEKGKDVELRCDPISGHTALYWYRQSLGQGLEFLIYFQGNSAPDKSGLPSDRFSAERTGGSVSTLTIQRTQQEDSAVYLCASSGSGAPSSYEQYFGPGTRLTVT.

V is TRBV7-2 and J is TRBJ1-4; D unclear. There are 14 residues in the CDR3. Germline-derived CDR1 and CDR2 are SGHTA and FQGNSA. V lost 7 bases, J lost 8 bases, and 17 bases lay in between. This CDR3 is CASTPAGKAEKLFF. CDR3 DNA: TGTGCCAGCACCCCCGCGGGGAAAGCGGAAAAACTGTTTTTT.

The CDR3 DNA sequence: TGCGCCAGCAGACTCACTAGTCGGAACTACAATGAGCAGTTCTTC. This translates into CASRLTSRNYNEQFF. The J gene is TRBJ2-1, the V gene TRBV4-3; D is perhaps TRBD2 (5 bases). The CDR3 is 15 amino acids. The germline V and J ends were trimmed by 6 bases and 3 bases, with 15 bases remaining between them. CDR1 LGHNA and CDR2 YSLEER come from the germline V gene.

In its sample, this clonotype was seen a few times. The chain uses TRBV7-9 and TRBJ1-1; no definite D call. The CDR3 sequence is 16 residues long. CDR1 SEHNR and CDR2 FQNEAQ come from the germline V gene (reference sequence). V was shortened by 1 base and J by 5 bases, with 17 bases between the two germline ends. In nucleotides, the CDR3 is TGTGCCAGCAGCTTAGTTTTGGGATACGGCCGGACTGAAGCTTTCTTT. Translation gives CASSLVLGYGRTEAFF. Looking up the rest from reference TRBV7-9 and TRBJ1-1 gives the full variable domain: DTGVSQNPRHKITKRGQNVTFRCDPISEHNRLYWYRQTLGQGPEFLTYFQNEAQLEKSRLLSDRFSAERPKGSFSTLEIQRTEQGDSAMYLCASSLVLGYGRTEAFFGQGTRLTVV.

The J gene is TRBJ2-7, the V gene TRBV6-5; either TRBD1 or TRBD2 may supply D (5 bases each). The end of the DNA fits TRBJ2-5 better, so the J call may be wrong. CDR1 and CDR2 from the germline V gene are MNHEY and SVGAGI. The CDR3 length is 13 residues. CDR3 amino acids: CASSQWDGETQYF. For the CDR3, the DNA is TGTGCCAGCAGTCAATGGGACGGAGAGACCCAGTACTTC.

In this sample, this clonotype turned up many times. The chain combines TRBV29-1 with TRBJ2-1, with D possibly being TRBD1 (6 bases). V lost 8 bases and J 9 bases, leaving 23 bases between the germline ends. The CDR3 length is 14 residues. Germline CDR1 and CDR2: SQVTM and ANQGSEA. Here the CDR3 reads CSFAGAGDTREQFF. DNA for the CDR3: TGCAGCTTTGCTGGGGCAGGGGACACACGTGAGCAGTTCTTC.

V and J are TRBV5-1 and TRBJ2-1; D not resolved. The CDR3 runs to 15 residues. V was pared by 0 bases and J by 6 bases, with 13 bases between. The germline V gene has CDR1 SGHRS and CDR2 YFSETQ. CDR3 residues: CASSLDAGSGNEQFF. The CDR3, as DNA: TGCGCCAGCAGCTTGGACGCCGGGTCGGGCAATGAGCAGTTCTTC.

This clonotype has more than one count but fewer than ten. V gene TRBV11-2 combines with J gene TRBJ2-5; D uncertain. The CDR3 totals 14 residues. The germline gives CDR1 SGHAT, CDR2 FQNNGV. The germline V and J ends were trimmed by 0 bases and 0 bases, with 5 bases remaining between them. CDR3 nucleotides: TGTGCCAGCAGCTTAGATAATAACCAAGAGACCCAGTACTTC. Residues: CASSLDNNQETQYF. Full variable domain (outside the CDR3, taken from reference TRBV11-2 and TRBJ2-5): EAGVAQSPRYKIIEKRQSVAFWCNPISGHATLYWYQQILGQGPKLLIQFQNNGVVDDSQLPKDRFSAERLKGVDSTLKIQPAKLEDSAVYLCASSLDNNQETQYFGPGTRLLVL.

The rearrangement links TRBV6-2 or TRBV6-3 to TRBJ1-6; possibly TRBD1 for D (6 bases). The CDR3 is 16 residues long. Trimming removed 7 bases from V and 2 bases from J, with 15 bases in between. CDR1 and CDR2 (germline): MNHEY, SVGEGT. As DNA, the CDR3 is TGTGCCAGCACTCCCCAGGGGTCGACCTATAATTCACCCCTCCACTTT. Residues: CASTPQGSTYNSPLHF.

The sample holds many counts of this clonotype. The chain combines TRBV12-3 or TRBV12-4 with TRBJ2-3; the match to TRBD1 covers 8 bases. This CDR3 region has 14 residues. Trimming at V came to 6 bases and at J to 2 bases, leaving 4 bases not matched to a gene. CDR3 in amino acids: CASSLGQVTDTQYF. In DNA, the CDR3 is TGTGCCAGCAGCTTGGGACAGGTCACAGATACGCAGTATTTT.